Presented here are 5 T cell receptor beta chains from one specimen sequenced in a study of blood T cell repertoires in COVID-19. Assay: immunoSEQ multiplex PCR; the TCRdb copy retains only in-frame clones and omits some. The sample has under 250,000 clones; approximately 85% are singletons. The material sequenced was peripheral blood. Every receptor here comes from a woman of 80 years or more with COVID-19, enrolled during active disease.

The rearrangement links TRBV6-1 to TRBJ1-5, with unresolved D. The length of the CDR3 is 16 residues. V was shortened by 3 bases and J by 6 bases, with 18 bases between the two germline ends. Germline CDR1 MNHNS, CDR2 SASEGT. CDR3 protein: CASSDYQVTRIQPQHF. The CDR3, as DNA: TGTGCCAGCAGTGATTACCAGGTAACGAGAATTCAGCCCCAGCATTTT.

The V and J genes are TRBV19 and TRBJ2-2; D is perhaps TRBD1 (5 bases). The CDR3 length is 14 residues. CDR1 is LNHDA, CDR2 SQIVND, per germline (reference sequence). Trimming removed 3 bases from V and 3 bases from J, with 8 bases in between. CDR3 sequence: CASSMDTHTGELFF. CDR3 sequence (DNA): TGTGCCAGTAGTATGGACACCCACACCGGGGAGCTGTTTTTT.

The V gene is TRBV28, the J gene TRBJ1-6; the D gene is possibly TRBD1 (5 bases). Per germline, CDR1 MDHEN and CDR2 SYDVKM. The length of the CDR3 is 15 residues. The V gene lost 2 bases and the J gene lost 6 bases, with 11 bases spanning the gap. In DNA form, the CDR3 reads TGTGCCAGCAGTTTAGGGGCCATAGGTAATTCACCCCTCCACTTT. Translation gives CASSLGAIGNSPLHF.

This clone was counted only a few times. The J gene is TRBJ1-6, the V gene TRBV10-3, with D uncertain. With 8 bases removed from V and 9 bases from J, the gap between germline ends came to 14 bases. Per the germline V gene, CDR1 is ENHRY and CDR2 is SYGVKD. The CDR3 has 13 amino acids. Here the CDR3 DNA reads TGTGCCATCGGCTTCGAATTATCTTCACCCCTCCACTTT. Translating it yields CAIGFELSSPLHF.

This clone was seen just once. The rearrangement uses TRBV24-1 and TRBJ2-5, with 8 bases lining up with TRBD1. Unmatched junction bases numbered 7, after V lost 4 bases and J lost 4 bases. Per germline, CDR1 KGHDR and CDR2 SFDVKD. The CDR3 contains 15 residues. The CDR3 here is CATSDPGGPGETQYF. The CDR3 DNA sequence: TGTGCCACCAGTGACCCAGGGGGCCCGGGAGAGACCCAGTACTTC.